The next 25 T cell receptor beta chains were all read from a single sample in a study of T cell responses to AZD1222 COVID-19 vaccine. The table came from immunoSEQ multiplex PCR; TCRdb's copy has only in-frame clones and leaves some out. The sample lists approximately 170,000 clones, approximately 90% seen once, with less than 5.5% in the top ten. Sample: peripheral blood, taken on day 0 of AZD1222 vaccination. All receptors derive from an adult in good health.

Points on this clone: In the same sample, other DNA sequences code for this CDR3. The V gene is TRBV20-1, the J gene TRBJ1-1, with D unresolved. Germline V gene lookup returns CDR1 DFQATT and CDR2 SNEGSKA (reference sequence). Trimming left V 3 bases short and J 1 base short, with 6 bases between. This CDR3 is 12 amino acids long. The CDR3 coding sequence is TGCAGTGCTAGTAGCGGGAACACTGAAGCTTTCTTT. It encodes CSASSGNTEAFF.

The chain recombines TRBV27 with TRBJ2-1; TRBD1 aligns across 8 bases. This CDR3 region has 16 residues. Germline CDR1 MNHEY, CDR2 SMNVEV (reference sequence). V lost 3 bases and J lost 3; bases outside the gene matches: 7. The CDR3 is CASSFLDRGDYNEQFF. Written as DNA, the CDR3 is TGTGCCAGCAGTTTCCTCGACAGGGGCGACTACAATGAGCAGTTCTTC.

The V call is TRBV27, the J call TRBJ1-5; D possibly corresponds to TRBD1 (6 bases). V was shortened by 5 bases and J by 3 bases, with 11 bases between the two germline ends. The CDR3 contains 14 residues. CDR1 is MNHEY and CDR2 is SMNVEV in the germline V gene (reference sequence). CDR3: CASSRGDTNQPQHF. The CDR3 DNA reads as TGTGCCAGCAGTAGGGGGGACACCAATCAGCCCCAGCATTTT.

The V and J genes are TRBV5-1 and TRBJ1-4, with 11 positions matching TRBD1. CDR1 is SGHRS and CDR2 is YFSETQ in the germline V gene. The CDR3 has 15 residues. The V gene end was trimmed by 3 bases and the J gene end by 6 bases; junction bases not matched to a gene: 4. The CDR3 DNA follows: TGCGCCAGCAGCTCGACGGACAGGGGGCATGAAAAACTGTTTTTT. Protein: CASSSTDRGHEKLFF.

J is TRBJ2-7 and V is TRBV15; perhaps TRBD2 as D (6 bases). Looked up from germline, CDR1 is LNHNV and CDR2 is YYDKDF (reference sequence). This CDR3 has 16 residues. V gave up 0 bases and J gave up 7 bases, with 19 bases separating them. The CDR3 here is CATSRDLGIAVGEQYF. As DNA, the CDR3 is TGTGCCACCAGCAGAGATCTTGGTATAGCGGTGGGGGAGCAGTACTTC.

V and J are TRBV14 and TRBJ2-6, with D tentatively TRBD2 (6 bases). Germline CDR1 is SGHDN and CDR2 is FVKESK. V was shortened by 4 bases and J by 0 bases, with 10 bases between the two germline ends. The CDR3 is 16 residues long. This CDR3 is CASSPIGSSGANVLTF. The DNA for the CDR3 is TGTGCCAGCAGCCCCATCGGGAGCTCTGGGGCCAACGTCCTGACTTTC.

The chain's CDR3 is CASSKPQDITLYSPLHF. CDR3 coding DNA: TGTGCCAGCAGCAAACCTCAGGACATCACCTTATATTCACCCCTCCACTTT. The chain recombines TRBV21-1 with TRBJ1-6; TRBD1 is the table's D call and was not checked against the DNA. TRBV21-1 is tagged as a pseudogene. The CDR3 length is 17 residues.

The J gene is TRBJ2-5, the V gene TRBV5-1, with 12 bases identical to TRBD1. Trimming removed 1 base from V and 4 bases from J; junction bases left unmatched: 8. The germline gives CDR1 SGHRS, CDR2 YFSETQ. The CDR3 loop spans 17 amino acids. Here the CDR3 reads CASSLIGTGGIGETQYF. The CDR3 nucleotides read TGCGCCAGCAGCTTGATCGGGACAGGGGGCATTGGAGAGACCCAGTACTTC.

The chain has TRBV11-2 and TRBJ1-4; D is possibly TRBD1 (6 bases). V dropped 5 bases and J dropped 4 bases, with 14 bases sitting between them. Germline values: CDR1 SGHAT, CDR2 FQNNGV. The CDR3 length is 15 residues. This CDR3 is CASSRGGQFNEKLFF. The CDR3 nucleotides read TGTGCCAGCAGCCGTGGGGGGCAGTTTAATGAAAAACTGTTTTTT.

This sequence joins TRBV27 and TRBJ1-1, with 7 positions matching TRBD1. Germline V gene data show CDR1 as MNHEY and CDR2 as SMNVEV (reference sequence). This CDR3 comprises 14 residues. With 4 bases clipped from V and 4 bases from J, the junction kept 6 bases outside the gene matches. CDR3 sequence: CASSSPAGGTEAFF. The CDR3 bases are TGTGCCAGCAGTTCCCCGGCAGGGGGCACTGAAGCTTTCTTT.

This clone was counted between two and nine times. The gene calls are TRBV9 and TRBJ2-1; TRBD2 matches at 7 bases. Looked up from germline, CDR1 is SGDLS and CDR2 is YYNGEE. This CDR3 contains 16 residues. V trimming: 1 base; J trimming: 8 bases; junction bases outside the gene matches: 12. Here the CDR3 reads CASSVKGRRERDEQFF. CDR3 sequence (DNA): TGTGCCAGCAGCGTAAAGGGCCGGCGGGAGAGGGATGAGCAGTTCTTC.

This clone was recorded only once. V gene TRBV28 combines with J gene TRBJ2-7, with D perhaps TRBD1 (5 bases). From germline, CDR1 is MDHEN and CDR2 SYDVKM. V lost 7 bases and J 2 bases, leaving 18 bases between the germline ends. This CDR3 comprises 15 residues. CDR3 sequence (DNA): TGTGCCAGCACCCCACCAGACAGTGGTCCCTACGAGCAGTACTTC. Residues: CASTPPDSGPYEQYF.

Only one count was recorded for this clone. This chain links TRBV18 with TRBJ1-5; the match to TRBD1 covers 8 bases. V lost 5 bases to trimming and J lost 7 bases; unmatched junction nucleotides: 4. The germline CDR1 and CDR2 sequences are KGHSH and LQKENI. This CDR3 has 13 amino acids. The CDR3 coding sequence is TGTGCCAGCTCAGCCGACAGGGGACAGCCCCAGCATTTT. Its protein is CASSADRGQPQHF.

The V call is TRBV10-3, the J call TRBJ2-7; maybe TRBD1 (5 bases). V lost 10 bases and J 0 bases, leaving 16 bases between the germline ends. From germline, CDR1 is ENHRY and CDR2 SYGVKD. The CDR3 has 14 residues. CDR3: CATVQELSSYEQYF. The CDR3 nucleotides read TGTGCCACCGTACAGGAGTTGAGCTCCTACGAGCAGTACTTC.

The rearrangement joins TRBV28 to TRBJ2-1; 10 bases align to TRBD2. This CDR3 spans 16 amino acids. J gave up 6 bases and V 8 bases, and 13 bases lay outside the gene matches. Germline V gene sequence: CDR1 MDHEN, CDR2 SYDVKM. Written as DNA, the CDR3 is TGTGCCAGCGATTCCCGGCTAGCGGGGGTCTTCAATGAGCAGTTCTTC. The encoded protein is CASDSRLAGVFNEQFF. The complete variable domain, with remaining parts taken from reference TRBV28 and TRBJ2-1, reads DVKVTQSSRYLVKRTGEKVFLECVQDMDHENMFWYRQDPGLGLRLIYFSYDVKMKEKGDIPEGYSVSREKKERFSLILESASTNQTSMYLCASDSRLAGVFNEQFFGPGTRLTVL.

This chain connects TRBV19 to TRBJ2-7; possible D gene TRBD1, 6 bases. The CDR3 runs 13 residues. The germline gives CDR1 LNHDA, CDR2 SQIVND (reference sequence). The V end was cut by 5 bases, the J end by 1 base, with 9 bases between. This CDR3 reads CASSGGLSYEQYF. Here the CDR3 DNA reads TGTGCCAGTAGTGGGGGCCTTTCCTACGAGCAGTACTTC. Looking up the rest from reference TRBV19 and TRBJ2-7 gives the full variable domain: DGGITQSPKYLFRKEGQNVTLSCEQNLNHDAMYWYRQDPGQGLRLIYYSQIVNDFQKGDIAEGYSVSREKKESFPLTVTSAQKNPTAFYLCASSGGLSYEQYFGPGTRLTVT.

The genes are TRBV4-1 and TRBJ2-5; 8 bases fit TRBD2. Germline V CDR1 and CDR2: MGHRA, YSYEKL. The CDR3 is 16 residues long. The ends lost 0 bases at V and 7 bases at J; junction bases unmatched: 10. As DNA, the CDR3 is TGCGCCAGCAGCCAAGAGAGTCCGGGGGGGCGGAGGACCCAGTACTTC. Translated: CASSQESPGGRRTQYF.

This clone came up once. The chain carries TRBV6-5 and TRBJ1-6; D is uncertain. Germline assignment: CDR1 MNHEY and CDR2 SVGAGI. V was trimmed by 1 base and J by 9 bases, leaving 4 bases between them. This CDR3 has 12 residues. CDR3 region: CASSYLGSPLHF. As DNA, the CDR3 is TGTGCCAGCAGTTACTTGGGTTCACCCCTCCACTTT.

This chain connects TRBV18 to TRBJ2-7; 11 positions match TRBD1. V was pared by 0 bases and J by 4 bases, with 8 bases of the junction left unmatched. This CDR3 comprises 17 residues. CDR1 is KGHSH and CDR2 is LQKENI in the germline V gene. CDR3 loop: CASSPPKIGQGAYEQYF. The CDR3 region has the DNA TGTGCCAGCTCACCACCGAAGATAGGACAGGGGGCGTACGAGCAGTACTTC.

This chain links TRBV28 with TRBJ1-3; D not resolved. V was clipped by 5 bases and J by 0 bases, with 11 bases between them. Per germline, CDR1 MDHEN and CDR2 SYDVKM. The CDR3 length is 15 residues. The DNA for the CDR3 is TGTGCCAGCAGTATCAGACCGAACTCTGGAAACACCATATATTTT. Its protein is CASSIRPNSGNTIYF.

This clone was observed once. The CDR3 protein is CASSQVGDLGNSPLHF. For the CDR3, the DNA is TGTGCCAGCAGCCAAGTGGGGGACCTGGGTAATTCACCCCTCCACTTT. The chain carries TRBV4-2 and TRBJ1-6; tentative D call: TRBD1 (5 bases). The germline V gene has CDR1 LGHNA and CDR2 YNFKEQ. This CDR3 is 16 amino acids long. Trimming removed 1 base from V and 6 bases from J, with 13 bases in between.

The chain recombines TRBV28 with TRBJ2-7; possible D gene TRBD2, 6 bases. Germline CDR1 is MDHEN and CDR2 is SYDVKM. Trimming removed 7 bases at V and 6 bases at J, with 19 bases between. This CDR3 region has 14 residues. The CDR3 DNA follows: TGTGCCAGCACCTCCTTGAGGCAGGGAGGCGAGCAGTACTTC. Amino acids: CASTSLRQGGEQYF.

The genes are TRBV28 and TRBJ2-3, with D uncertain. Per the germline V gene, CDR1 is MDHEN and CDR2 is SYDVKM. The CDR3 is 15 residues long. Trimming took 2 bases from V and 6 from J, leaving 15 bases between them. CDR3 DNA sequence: TGTGCCAGCAGTTTAACGCCCTTTCGTGGGGATACGCAGTATTTT. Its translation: CASSLTPFRGDTQYF.

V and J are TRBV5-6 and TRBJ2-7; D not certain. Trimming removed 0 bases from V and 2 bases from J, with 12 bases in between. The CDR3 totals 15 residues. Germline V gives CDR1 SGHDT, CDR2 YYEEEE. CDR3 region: CASSLGPDRPYEQYF. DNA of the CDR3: TGTGCCAGCAGCTTGGGACCGGACCGGCCCTACGAGCAGTACTTC.

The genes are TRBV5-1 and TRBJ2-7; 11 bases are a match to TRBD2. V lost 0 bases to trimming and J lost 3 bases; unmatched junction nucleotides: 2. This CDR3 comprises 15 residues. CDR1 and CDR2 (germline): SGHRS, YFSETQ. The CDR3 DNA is TGCGCCAGCAGCTTGGAGGGACTAGCGGTCTACGAGCAGTACTTC. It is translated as CASSLEGLAVYEQYF.